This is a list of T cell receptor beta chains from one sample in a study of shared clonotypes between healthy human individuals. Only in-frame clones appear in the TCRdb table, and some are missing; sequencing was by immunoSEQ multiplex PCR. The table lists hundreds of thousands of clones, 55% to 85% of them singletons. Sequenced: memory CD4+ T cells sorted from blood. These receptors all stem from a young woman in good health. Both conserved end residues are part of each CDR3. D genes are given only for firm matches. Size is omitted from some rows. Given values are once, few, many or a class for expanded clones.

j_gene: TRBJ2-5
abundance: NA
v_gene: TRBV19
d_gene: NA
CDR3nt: TGTGCCAGTAGTAGCCAATGGGGAGAGACCCAGTACTTC
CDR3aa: CASSSQWGETQYF

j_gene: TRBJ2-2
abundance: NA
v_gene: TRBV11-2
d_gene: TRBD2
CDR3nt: TGTGCCAGCAGCTCCGGGACTAGCGGGAGAAAAGGGCCCGGGGAGCTGTTTTTT
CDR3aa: CASSSGTSGRKGPGELFF

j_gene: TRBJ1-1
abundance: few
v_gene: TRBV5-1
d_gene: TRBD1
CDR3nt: TGCGCCAGCAGCCCGTGGACAGGGACGAACACTGAAGCTTTCTTT
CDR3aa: CASSPWTGTNTEAFF

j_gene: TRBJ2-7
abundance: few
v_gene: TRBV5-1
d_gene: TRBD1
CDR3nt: TGCGCCAGCAGCTTGGGAGACAGGGGCACCTACGAGCAGTACTTC
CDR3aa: CASSLGDRGTYEQYF

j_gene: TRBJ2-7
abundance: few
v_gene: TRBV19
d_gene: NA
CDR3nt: TGTGCCAGTAGTAACCAGGGGACCTCTTCCTACGAGCAGTACTTC
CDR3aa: CASSNQGTSSYEQYF

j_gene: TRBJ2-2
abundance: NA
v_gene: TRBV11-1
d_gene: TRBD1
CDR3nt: TGTGCCAGCAGACGGACAGGGGGCGTCACCGGGGAGCTGTTTTTT
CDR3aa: CASRRTGGVTGELFF

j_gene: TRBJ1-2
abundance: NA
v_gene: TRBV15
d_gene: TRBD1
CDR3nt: TGTGCCACCAGCAGGGGGGACAGTTTTAACTATGGCTACACCTTC
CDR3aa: CATSRGDSFNYGYTF

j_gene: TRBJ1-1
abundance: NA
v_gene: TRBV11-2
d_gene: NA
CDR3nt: TGTGCCAGCAGCTTAGTTCTACAGGGTGAAGCTTTCTTT
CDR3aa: CASSLVLQGEAFF

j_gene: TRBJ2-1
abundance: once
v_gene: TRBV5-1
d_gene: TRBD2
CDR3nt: TGCGCCAGCAGCAAAGCTAGCGGTAGTTACAATGAGCAGTTCTTC
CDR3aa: CASSKASGSYNEQFF

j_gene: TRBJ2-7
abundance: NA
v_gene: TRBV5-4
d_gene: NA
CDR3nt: TGTGCCAGCAGCTTAGATGACGAGCAGTACTTC
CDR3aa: CASSLDDEQYF

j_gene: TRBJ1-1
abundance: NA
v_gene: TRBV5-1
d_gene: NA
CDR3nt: TGCGCCAGCAGCTTGTCAGTGACAGCAGCTGAAGCTTTCTTT
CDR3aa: CASSLSVTAAEAFF

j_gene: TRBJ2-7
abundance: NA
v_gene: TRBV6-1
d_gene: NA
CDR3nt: TGTGCCAGCAGCGGCCCTTGGGAGGCCGTCTACGAGCAGTACTTC
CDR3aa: CASSGPWEAVYEQYF

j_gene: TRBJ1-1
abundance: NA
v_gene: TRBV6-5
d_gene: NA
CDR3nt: TGTGCCAGCCTACAAGGGACGGGCACTGAAGCTTTCTTT
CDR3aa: CASLQGTGTEAFF

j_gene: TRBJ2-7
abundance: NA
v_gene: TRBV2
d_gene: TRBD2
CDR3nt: TGTGCCAGCAGTGAACGACTAGCGGGAGGTGAGCAGTACTTC
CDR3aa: CASSERLAGGEQYF

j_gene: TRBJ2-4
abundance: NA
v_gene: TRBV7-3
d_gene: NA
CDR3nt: TGTGCCAGCAGCAAAGACGGGACCGTAGCCAAAAACATTCAGTACTTC
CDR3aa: CASSKDGTVAKNIQYF

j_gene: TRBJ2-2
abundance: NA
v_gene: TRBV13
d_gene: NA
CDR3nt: TGTGCCAGCAGCTCCTTCGCGTCCACAGGGAACACCGGGGAGCTGTTTTTT
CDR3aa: CASSSFASTGNTGELFF

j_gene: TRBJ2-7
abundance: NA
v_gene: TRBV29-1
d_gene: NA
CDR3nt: TGCAGCGTAGCGACCGTACGACGGGGATCCTACGAGCAGTACTTC
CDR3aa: CSVATVRRGSYEQYF

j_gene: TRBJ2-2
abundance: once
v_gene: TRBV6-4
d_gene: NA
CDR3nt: TGTGCCAGCACCCAATTCCCAGGGGAAACCGGGGAGCTGTTTTTT
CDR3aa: CASTQFPGETGELFF

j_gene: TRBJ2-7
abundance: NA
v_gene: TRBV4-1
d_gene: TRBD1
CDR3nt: TGCGCCAGCAGCCCGGGACAGGGGTCCTACGAGCAGTACTTC
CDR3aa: CASSPGQGSYEQYF

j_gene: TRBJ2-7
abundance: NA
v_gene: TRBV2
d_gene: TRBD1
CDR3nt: TGTGCCAGCAGTTCCCGACAGGGTCGGTCCTACGAGCAGTACTTC
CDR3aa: CASSSRQGRSYEQYF

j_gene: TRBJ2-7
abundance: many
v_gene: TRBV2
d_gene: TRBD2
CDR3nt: TGTGCCAGCAACTTGGCGGGAGGCGGGTCAACGCAGTACTTC
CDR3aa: CASNLAGGGSTQYF

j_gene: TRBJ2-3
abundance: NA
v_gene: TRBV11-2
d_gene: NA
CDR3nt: TGTGCCAGCAGCCCCGTGGTGGTTCGCACAGATACGCAGTATTTT
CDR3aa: CASSPVVVRTDTQYF

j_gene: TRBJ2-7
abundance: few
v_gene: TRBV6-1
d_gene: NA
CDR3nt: TGTGCCAGCAGTGCCTCCTCCTACGAGCAGTACTTC
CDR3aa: CASSASSYEQYF

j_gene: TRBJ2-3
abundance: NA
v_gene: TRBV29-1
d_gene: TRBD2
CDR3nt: TGCAGCGTTAGGCTAGCGGGAGTGGGAGATACGCAGTATTTT
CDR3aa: CSVRLAGVGDTQYF

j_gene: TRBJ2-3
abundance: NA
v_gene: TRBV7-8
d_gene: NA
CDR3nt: TGTGCCAGCAGCTTGGGTTTGGGGGCGCAGTATTTT
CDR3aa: CASSLGLGAQYF

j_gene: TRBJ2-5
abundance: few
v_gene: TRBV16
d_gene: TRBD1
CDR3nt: TGTGCCAGCAGCCAAAGGGGACAGGGAAGAGACCAGTACTTC
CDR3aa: CASSQRGQGRDQYF

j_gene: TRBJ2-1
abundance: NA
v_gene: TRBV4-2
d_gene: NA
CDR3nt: TGTGCCAGCAGCCAAGATCGGAGTAAGGGCATTGAGCAGTTCTTC
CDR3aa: CASSQDRSKGIEQFF

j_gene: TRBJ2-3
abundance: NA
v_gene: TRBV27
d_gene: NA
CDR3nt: TGTGCCAGCAGTTCCCTCTCCGGAGATACGCAGTATTTT
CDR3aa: CASSSLSGDTQYF

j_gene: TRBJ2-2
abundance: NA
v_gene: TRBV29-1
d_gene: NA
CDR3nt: TGCAGCGCCCTCCTTGTGAACACCGGGGAGCTGTTTTTT
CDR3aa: CSALLVNTGELFF

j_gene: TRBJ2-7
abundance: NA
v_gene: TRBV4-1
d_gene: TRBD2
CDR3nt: TGCGCCAGCAGCCTCCGACTAGCGGGGCCCTACGAGCAGTACTTC
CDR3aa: CASSLRLAGPYEQYF

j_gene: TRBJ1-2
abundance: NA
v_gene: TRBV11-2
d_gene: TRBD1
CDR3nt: TGTGCCAGCAGCTCGGGACTCGTACAGGGGACCTATGGCTACACCTTC
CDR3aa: CASSSGLVQGTYGYTF

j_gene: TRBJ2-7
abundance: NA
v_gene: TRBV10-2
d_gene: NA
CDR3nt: TGCGCCAGCAGTGATCAGACCTCCTACGAGCAGTACTTC
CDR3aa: CASSDQTSYEQYF

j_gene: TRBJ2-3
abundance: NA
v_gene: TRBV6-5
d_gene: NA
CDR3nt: TGTGCCAGCAGTTACCCAGGAGGATCAGATACGCAGTATTTT
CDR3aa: CASSYPGGSDTQYF

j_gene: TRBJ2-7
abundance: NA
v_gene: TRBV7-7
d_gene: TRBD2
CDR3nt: TGTGCCAGCAGCGCCGAACTAGCGGGAGCCGAGCAGTACTTC
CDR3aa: CASSAELAGAEQYF

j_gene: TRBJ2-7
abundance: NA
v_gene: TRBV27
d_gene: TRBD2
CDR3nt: TGTGCCAGCAGTCTAACCTGGACTAGCGGGAGTTTAGCCGAGCAGTACTTC
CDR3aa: CASSLTWTSGSLAEQYF

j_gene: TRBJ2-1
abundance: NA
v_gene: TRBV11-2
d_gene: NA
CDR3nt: TGTGCCAGCAGCTCGTCCTTGACTGACATCCAGTTCTTC
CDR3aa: CASSSSLTDIQFF

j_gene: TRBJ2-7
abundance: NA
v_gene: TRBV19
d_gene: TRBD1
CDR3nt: TGTGCCAGTAGTAGGACAGGGAACGAGCAGTACTTC
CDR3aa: CASSRTGNEQYF

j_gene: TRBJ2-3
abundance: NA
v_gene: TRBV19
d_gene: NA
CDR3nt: TGTGCCAGTAGTATAGAGGGCAGGCTCACAGATACGCAGTATTTT
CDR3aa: CASSIEGRLTDTQYF

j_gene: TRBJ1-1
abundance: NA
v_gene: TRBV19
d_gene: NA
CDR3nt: TGTGCCAGTAGTGCCTTGGACGGGGGGACTGAAGCTTTCTTT
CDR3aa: CASSALDGGTEAFF

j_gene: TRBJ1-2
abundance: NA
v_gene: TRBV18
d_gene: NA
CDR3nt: TGTGCCAGCTCTCTTGACCTCTATGGCTACACCTTC
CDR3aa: CASSLDLYGYTF

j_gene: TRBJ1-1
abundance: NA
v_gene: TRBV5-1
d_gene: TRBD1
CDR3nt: TGCGCCAGAGCAGACAGGGGCACTGAAGCTTTCTTT
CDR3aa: CARADRGTEAFF